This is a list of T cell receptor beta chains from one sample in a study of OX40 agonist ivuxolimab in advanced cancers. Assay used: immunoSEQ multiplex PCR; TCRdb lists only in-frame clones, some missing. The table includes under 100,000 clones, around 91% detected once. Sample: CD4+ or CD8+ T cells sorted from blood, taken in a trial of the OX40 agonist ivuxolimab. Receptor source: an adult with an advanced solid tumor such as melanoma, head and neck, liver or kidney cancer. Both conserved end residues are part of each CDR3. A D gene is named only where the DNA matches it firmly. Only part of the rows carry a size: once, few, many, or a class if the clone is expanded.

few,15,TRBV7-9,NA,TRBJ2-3,TGTGCCAGCAGCTTTACTGCAGGGAGAACAGATACGCAGTATTTT,CASSFTAGRTDTQYF
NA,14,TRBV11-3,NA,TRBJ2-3,TGTGCCAGCAGCTTAGATCAAGTCACAGATACGCAGTATTTT,CASSLDQVTDTQYF
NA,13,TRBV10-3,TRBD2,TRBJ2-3,TGTGCCGCCCTAGCGGGAGTGACAGATACGCAGTATTTT,CAALAGVTDTQYF
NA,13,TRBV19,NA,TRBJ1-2,TGTGCCAGTTCCACCAGAGATAACTATGGCTACACCTTC,CASSTRDNYGYTF
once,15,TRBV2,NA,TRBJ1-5,TGTGCCAGCAGTGAGTTAGCAGGGGGCAATCAGCCCCAGCATTTT,CASSELAGGNQPQHF
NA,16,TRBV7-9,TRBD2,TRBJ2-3,TGTGCCAGCAGCGCACAATCCGGGACTAGGGTGGATACGCAGTATTTT,CASSAQSGTRVDTQYF
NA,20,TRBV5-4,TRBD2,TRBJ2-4,TGTGCCAGCAGCTCCAACAACGGACTAGCGGGGATTCTAGCCAAAAACATTCAGTACTTC,CASSSNNGLAGILAKNIQYF
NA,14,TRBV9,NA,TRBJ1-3,TGTGCCAGCAGCGACCCCCGTGTGGGAAACACCATATATTTT,CASSDPRVGNTIYF
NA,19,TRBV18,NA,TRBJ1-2,TGTGCCAGCTCACGGATACCGGGACACAAATTGGGGGACGACTATGGCTACACCTTC,CASSRIPGHKLGDDYGYTF
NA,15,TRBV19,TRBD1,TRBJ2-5,TGTGCCAGTAGCCCAGGGGGATCGAGCCAAGAGACCCAGTACTTC,CASSPGGSSQETQYF
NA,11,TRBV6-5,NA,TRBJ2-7,TGTGCCAGCAGCTCTCTCTACGAGCAGTACTTC,CASSSLYEQYF
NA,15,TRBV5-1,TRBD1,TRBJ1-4,TGCGCCAGCAGCCGGACAGGGGTAACTAATGAAAAACTGTTTTTT,CASSRTGVTNEKLFF
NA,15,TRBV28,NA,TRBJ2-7,TGTGCCAGCAGTTTAGATTGGACTATCTCCTACGAGCAGTACTTC,CASSLDWTISYEQYF
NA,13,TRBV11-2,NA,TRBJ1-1,TGTGCCAGCAGCTTAGACATGAGGACTGAAGCTTTCTTT,CASSLDMRTEAFF
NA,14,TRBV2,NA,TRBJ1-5,TGTGCCAGCAGGGAGTCAGCTAGCAATCAGCCCCAGCATTTT,CASRESASNQPQHF